Listed here are 26 T cell receptor beta chains from one sample, sequenced in a study of T cell responses to AZD1222 COVID-19 vaccine. The table came from immunoSEQ multiplex PCR; TCRdb's copy has only in-frame clones and leaves some out. The data contain around 120,000 clones, around 92% of them seen just once; the ten biggest clones take up about 4.5%. The sample was peripheral blood, taken on day 0 of AZD1222 vaccination. These TCRs come from an adult in good health.

The chain joins TRBV4-1 to TRBJ2-7; 10 bases fit TRBD2. Trimming cost V 1 base and J 5 bases; bases outside gene matches: 17. Germline V CDR1 and CDR2: MGHRA, YSYEKL. The CDR3 loop spans 19 amino acids. CDR3 region: CASSQGIAGGTSFVHEQYF. The CDR3 DNA is TGCGCCAGCAGCCAAGGGATAGCGGGAGGCACATCCTTTGTTCACGAGCAGTACTTC.

The V gene is TRBV30, the J gene TRBJ1-3, with D uncertain. Germline V gives CDR1 GTSNPN, CDR2 SVGIG (reference sequence). V shed 4 bases and J shed 2 bases, with 12 bases lying between them. This CDR3 region has 14 residues. The CDR3 here is CAWNEGLTGNTIYF. The CDR3 bases are TGTGCCTGGAACGAGGGTTTAACTGGAAACACCATATATTTT.

The chain couples TRBV2 to TRBJ1-5; D is uncertain. The CDR3 length is 14 residues. Trimming took off 5 bases at V and 2 bases at J, with 10 bases between the two ends. CDR1 SNHLY and CDR2 FYNNEI come from the germline V gene. CDR3 region: CASSIWGGNQPQHF. DNA for the CDR3: TGTGCCAGCAGTATTTGGGGAGGCAATCAGCCCCAGCATTTT.

The gene calls are TRBV30 and TRBJ1-5; D call uncertain. V was cut by 1 base and J by 0 bases, with 7 bases left in between. The CDR3 contains 14 residues. Germline-derived CDR1 and CDR2 are GTSNPN and SVGIG (reference sequence). In nucleotides, the CDR3 is TGTGCCTGGAGTGATTTGGATAGCAATCAGCCCCAGCATTTT. Residues: CAWSDLDSNQPQHF.

The chain combines TRBV6-5 with TRBJ1-1; D is possibly TRBD1 (5 bases). The V gene lost 0 bases and the J gene lost 4 bases, with 12 bases spanning the gap. CDR1 and CDR2 from the germline V gene are MNHEY and SVGAGI. The CDR3 runs to 15 residues. The CDR3 nucleotides read TGTGCCAGCAGTTACTCGGGGGGTTCGGGCACTGAAGCTTTCTTT. Its translation is CASSYSGGSGTEAFF.

This clone is medium-sized within its sample. The chain carries TRBV4-1 and TRBJ2-3, with no clear D. Germline-derived CDR1 and CDR2 are MGHRA and YSYEKL. V was trimmed by 1 base and J by 1 base, leaving 9 bases between them. CDR3 length: 15 amino acids. CDR3 bases: TGCGCCAGCAGCCAAGGTGGCAGTGGCACAGATACGCAGTATTTT. Residues: CASSQGGSGTDTQYF.

The J gene is TRBJ1-3, the V gene TRBV19; 7 positions agree with TRBD1. The CDR3 length is 14 residues. The germline gives CDR1 LNHDA, CDR2 SQIVND (reference sequence). Trimming cost V 8 bases and J 2 bases; bases outside gene matches: 6. CDR3 DNA: TGTGCCAGTCTAGACAGGGTCCCTGGAAACACCATATATTTT. Protein product: CASLDRVPGNTIYF.

The chain uses TRBV6-5 and TRBJ1-1; D perhaps matches TRBD1 (6 bases). Germline V gene sequence: CDR1 MNHEY, CDR2 SVGAGI. Between the trimmed V and J ends, which lost 7 bases and 5 bases, there was a span of 20 bases. The CDR3 is 15 amino acids. The CDR3 nucleotides read TGTGCCAGCACCAACAGACAGGCCGAAGGGACTGAAGCTTTCTTT. The encoded protein is CASTNRQAEGTEAFF.

The rearrangement links TRBV5-8 to TRBJ2-5; 13 bases map to TRBD2. The CDR3 contains 16 residues. V lost 4 bases to trimming and J lost 4 bases; unmatched junction nucleotides: 7. Germline loops: CDR1 SGHTS, CDR2 YDEGEE. CDR3 residues: CASSLTRLAGGETQYF. The CDR3 region has the DNA TGTGCCAGCAGCCTGACCAGACTAGCGGGAGGAGAGACCCAGTACTTC.

Turning to this clone: The sample has other DNA sequences that encode this CDR3 too. The chain carries TRBV24-1 and TRBJ1-5; a weak D match, TRBD1 (6 bases). The CDR3 is 14 amino acids. CDR1 KGHDR and CDR2 SFDVKD come from the germline V gene. The V gene lost 4 bases and the J gene lost 2 bases, with 8 bases spanning the gap. Here the CDR3 reads CATSDNRGNQPQHF. The DNA of the CDR3 is TGTGCCACCAGTGACAACAGGGGCAATCAGCCCCAGCATTTT.

V usage is TRBV19 and J usage is TRBJ2-7; 9 bases line up with TRBD1. The CDR3 consists of 15 residues. In germline, CDR1 is LNHDA, CDR2 SQIVND (reference sequence). The J segment lost 2 bases and the V segment lost 5 bases, leaving 7 bases of the junction unmatched. CDR3 sequence (DNA): TGTGCCAGTAGTGCGGACAGGGGCCACCCCTACGAGCAGTACTTC. It encodes CASSADRGHPYEQYF.

This clone was counted a single time. CDR3 loop: CAWSFGLTSGIYEQYF. CDR3 sequence (DNA): TGTGCCTGGAGTTTTGGTCTGACTAGCGGAATCTACGAGCAGTACTTC. The chain links TRBV30 to TRBJ2-7, with 9 bases matching TRBD2. This CDR3 is 16 amino acids long. Germline V gene lookup returns CDR1 GTSNPN and CDR2 SVGIG (reference sequence). V trimming: 2 bases; J trimming: 3 bases; junction bases outside the gene matches: 11.

The chain joins TRBV3-1 (or the pseudogene TRBV3-2) to TRBJ1-3; D gene ambiguous. Germline CDR1 LGHDT, CDR2 YNNKEL (reference sequence). V lost 1 base and J 5 bases, leaving 9 bases between the germline ends. The CDR3 loop spans 14 amino acids. CDR3 in amino acids: CASSQVVGRNTIYF. CDR3 bases: TGTGCCAGCAGCCAAGTCGTAGGGAGAAACACCATATATTTT.

The V gene is TRBV4-1, the J gene TRBJ2-1; no clear D gene. Germline lookup yields CDR1 MGHRA and CDR2 YSYEKL. V was shortened by 1 base and J by 0 bases, with 7 bases between the two germline ends. The CDR3 totals 15 residues. The CDR3 DNA follows: TGCGCCAGCAGCCAAGTGCATAGCTCCTACAATGAGCAGTTCTTC. It translates to CASSQVHSSYNEQFF.

The rearrangement joins TRBV5-5 to TRBJ2-4; TRBD1 agrees at 7 bases. The V segment lost 5 bases and the J segment 7 bases; nucleotides outside the gene matches: 9. The CDR3 spans 14 residues. Per germline, CDR1 SGHKS and CDR2 YYEKEE (reference sequence). CDR3 region: CASRAGGLWNIQYF. The DNA for the CDR3 is TGTGCCAGCAGGGCAGGGGGATTATGGAACATTCAGTACTTC.

The chain uses TRBV30 and TRBJ2-3, with D possibly being TRBD2 (6 bases). The CDR3 contains 16 residues. The V end was cut by 0 bases, the J end by 5 bases, with 18 bases between. Germline CDR1 GTSNPN, CDR2 SVGIG (reference sequence). CDR3 residues: CAWSVGFERVGDTQYF. CDR3 DNA sequence: TGTGCCTGGAGTGTTGGGTTTGAGCGGGTGGGAGATACGCAGTATTTT.

The chain joins TRBV5-1 to TRBJ2-1; D is unclear. Germline V CDR1 and CDR2: SGHRS, YFSETQ. This CDR3 contains 14 residues. The germline V and J ends were trimmed by 0 bases and 6 bases, with 10 bases remaining between them. CDR3 DNA: TGCGCCAGCAGCTTGGGGGAAGTAGGCAATGAGCAGTTCTTC. It specifies CASSLGEVGNEQFF.

This sequence joins TRBV6-5 and TRBJ2-1; no clear D. V gave up 4 bases and J gave up 6 bases, with 7 bases separating them. Germline V gives CDR1 MNHEY, CDR2 SVGAGI. This CDR3 is built from 12 residues. The CDR3 protein is CASSSSSNEQFF. CDR3 nucleotide sequence: TGTGCCAGCAGTTCGTCCAGCAATGAGCAGTTCTTC.

This chain uses TRBV18 with TRBJ1-1; the D gene is possibly TRBD1 (5 bases). CDR3 length equals 15 residues. Germline CDR1 KGHSH, CDR2 LQKENI. V gave up 6 bases and J gave up 1 base, with 15 bases separating them. CDR3 in amino acids: CASSARTLGNTEAFF. The CDR3 DNA reads as TGTGCCAGCTCGGCGAGGACATTAGGGAACACTGAAGCTTTCTTT.

This clone appeared once. This rearrangement joins TRBV15 to TRBJ2-1; 8 bases agree with TRBD1. Germline-derived CDR1 and CDR2 are LNHNV and YYDKDF (reference sequence). J gave up 6 bases and V 1 base, and 11 bases lay outside the gene matches. The CDR3 has 17 residues. CDR3 amino acids: CATSRAAGRQGRNEQFF. The CDR3 bases are TGTGCCACCAGCAGAGCAGCCGGAAGACAGGGGCGCAATGAGCAGTTCTTC. Full variable domain (remainder filled in from reference TRBV15 and TRBJ2-1): DAMVIQNPRYQVTQFGKPVTLSCSQTLNHNVMYWYQQKSSQAPKLLFHYYDKDFNNEADTPDNFQSRRPNTSFCFLDIRSPGLGDTAMYLCATSRAAGRQGRNEQFFGPGTRLTVL.

This clone is a singleton in its sample. The chain has TRBV7-2 and TRBJ1-3, with 7 nucleotides matching TRBD1. The V segment lost 4 bases and the J segment 2 bases; nucleotides outside the gene matches: 5. This CDR3 contains 15 residues. Germline CDR1 is SGHTA and CDR2 is FQGNSA. CDR3 amino acids: CASSSQGITGNTIYF. The CDR3, as DNA: TGTGCCAGCAGCTCACAGGGGATAACTGGAAACACCATATATTTT. The full variable domain, completed using reference TRBV7-2 and TRBJ1-3, is GAGVSQSPSNKVTEKGKDVELRCDPISGHTALYWYRQSLGQGLEFLIYFQGNSAPDKSGLPSDRFSAERTGGSVSTLTIQRTQQEDSAVYLCASSSQGITGNTIYFGEGSWLTVV.

This chain connects TRBV5-5 to TRBJ2-1; D not certain. With 2 bases removed from V and 10 bases from J, the gap between germline ends came to 10 bases. Germline CDR1 SGHKS, CDR2 YYEKEE (reference sequence). This CDR3 is 12 amino acids long. DNA for the CDR3: TGTGCCAGCAGCTTTGATTGGGAAGAGCAGTTCTTC. Encoded protein: CASSFDWEEQFF.

The CDR3 spells CASSLGLTNEQFF. In nucleotides, the CDR3 is TGTGCCAGCAGCTTAGGACTAACCAATGAGCAGTTCTTC. The rearrangement joins TRBV7-2 to TRBJ2-1, with D perhaps matching TRBD2 (5 bases). Germline CDR1 reads SGHTA; CDR2 reads FQGNSA. This CDR3 region has 13 residues. The V end was cut by 1 base, the J end by 6 bases, with 7 bases between.

This chain uses TRBV6-5 with TRBJ2-5; D gene uncertain. The CDR3 totals 14 residues. V lost 10 bases to trimming and J lost 5 bases, with 20 bases between them. CDR1 and CDR2 from the germline V gene are MNHEY and SVGAGI. The CDR3 is CATLDLGRGETQYF. DNA for the CDR3: TGTGCCACTCTCGACCTCGGCCGTGGGGAGACCCAGTACTTC.

This clone is a singleton in its sample. The rearrangement uses TRBV28 and TRBJ1-2, with 8 bases aligning to TRBD1. This CDR3 comprises 13 residues. Germline V CDR1 and CDR2: MDHEN, SYDVKM. J gave up 5 bases and V 5 bases, and 4 bases lay outside the gene matches. CDR3: CASSPRTGYGYTF. CDR3 coding DNA: TGTGCCAGCAGTCCCCGGACAGGGTATGGCTACACCTTC.

The chain links TRBV6-5 to TRBJ2-1, with 9 bases that match TRBD2. J lost 3 bases, V lost 7 bases, and 4 bases had no gene match. The CDR3 is 14 amino acids. Germline V gene data show CDR1 as MNHEY and CDR2 as SVGAGI. CDR3: CASTVAGVYNEQFF. For the CDR3, the DNA is TGTGCCAGCACCGTAGCGGGAGTCTACAATGAGCAGTTCTTC.